One and the same sample provided the 7 T cell receptor beta chains below, sequenced in a study of beta chain features in type 1 diabetes. General study results and limits: Significant though moderate, a shortening of TCRB CDR3s appeared in all four CD4+ subsets of Type 1 diabetes patients.

Expressed TCRB transcripts were sequenced because the entire RNA isolate underwent reverse transcription. Some clones are missing from TCRdb's copy, which holds only in-frame ones; the method was immunoSEQ multiplex PCR. The sample has some 330,000 clones, 10% to 15% seen once. The antigens for these receptors are not known. Sequencing was done on a sample of naive CD4+ T cells from blood. These receptors came from a woman aged 18-35 years with type 1 diabetes.

This clone has just a few counts. This chain uses TRBV7-9 with TRBJ1-2; possible D gene TRBD1, 5 bases. The V gene's germline CDR1 is SEHNR and CDR2 FQNEAQ (reference sequence). V lost 0 bases, J lost 2 bases, and 10 bases lay in between. The CDR3 is 15 amino acids. The DNA for the CDR3 is TGTGCCAGCAGCTTAGCCGGGGGAGGGAACTATGGCTACACCTTC. Protein: CASSLAGGGNYGYTF.

The genes are TRBV28 and TRBJ2-1, with D tentatively TRBD2 (5 bases). Trimming removed 6 bases at V and 6 bases at J, with 15 bases between. The CDR3 runs to 14 residues. Germline CDR1 is MDHEN and CDR2 is SYDVKM. CDR3 bases: TGTGCCAGCAGGGCTCCCGGTGAGGGCAATGAGCAGTTCTTC. Protein product: CASRAPGEGNEQFF.

This clone was seen a few times. The J gene is TRBJ2-1, the V gene TRBV27; 10 bases align to TRBD1. The CDR3 runs to 14 residues. The V gene end was trimmed by 5 bases and the J gene end by 7 bases; junction bases not matched to a gene: 5. Germline V gene lookup returns CDR1 MNHEY and CDR2 SMNVEV (reference sequence). The CDR3 DNA follows: TGTGCCAGCAGTCCCGACAGGGGGCTGAATGAGCAGTTCTTC. This codes for CASSPDRGLNEQFF.

The rearrangement uses TRBV9 and TRBJ2-2; weak D call: TRBD2 (6 bases). CDR3 length equals 19 residues. V lost 0 bases and J lost 5, with 23 bases in between. The germline V gene encodes CDR1 SGDLS and CDR2 YYNGEE. CDR3 protein: CASSVVPIIGGTVTGELFF. The CDR3 DNA reads as TGTGCCAGCAGCGTAGTACCGATCATCGGGGGAACGGTAACCGGGGAGCTGTTTTTT. Full variable domain (remainder filled in from reference TRBV9 and TRBJ2-2): DSGVTQTPKHLITATGQRVTLRCSPRSGDLSVYWYQQSLDQGLQFLIQYYNGEERAKGNILERFSAQQFPDLHSELNLSSLELGDSALYFCASSVVPIIGGTVTGELFFGEGSRLTVL.

This chain uses TRBV14 with TRBJ2-2; no clear D gene. Trimming removed 6 bases from V and 4 bases from J, with 15 bases in between. The CDR3 loop spans 15 amino acids. The germline CDR1 and CDR2 sequences are SGHDN and FVKESK. For the CDR3, the DNA is TGTGCCAGCAGTCCCCTATCCTCCCCCACCGGGGAGCTGTTTTTT. Amino acids: CASSPLSSPTGELFF.

The chain is built from TRBV7-2 and TRBJ2-7; the D gene is possibly TRBD2 (5 bases). V was pared by 2 bases and J by 3 bases, with 14 bases between. The CDR3 is 15 residues long. Germline CDR1 is SGHTA and CDR2 is FQGNSA. The CDR3 sequence is CASSLRGRRIYEQYF. The DNA for the CDR3 is TGTGCCAGCAGCTTAAGAGGCCGGAGGATCTACGAGCAGTACTTC.

The chain has TRBV7-8 and TRBJ2-3, with D perhaps TRBD2 (8 bases). The CDR3 runs to 17 residues. The V gene's germline CDR1 is SGHVS and CDR2 FQNEAQ. Trimming cost V 10 bases and J 5 bases, with 28 bases left between them. CDR3 in amino acids: CATLQGVAGGGIDTQYF. CDR3 nucleotides: TGTGCCACCCTCCAGGGGGTTGCGGGGGGTGGTATAGATACGCAGTATTTT. The full variable domain, completed using reference TRBV7-8 and TRBJ2-3, is GAGVSQSPRYKVAKRGQDVALRCDPISGHVSLFWYQQALGQGPEFLTYFQNEAQLDKSGLPSDRFFAERPEGSVSTLKIQRTQQEDSAVYLCATLQGVAGGGIDTQYFGPGTRLTVL.